Each of the 13 T cell receptor beta chains below was sequenced from the same sample in a study of T cell repertoires in cytomegalovirus infection. MiXCR, applied by TCRdb to the reads, yields one record per CDR3 protein. The sample shows around 800,000 distinct CDR3 sequences, 32% of them seen only once. These receptors' antigens are unknown. The sequencing here drew on cultured CD8+ T cells from PBMCs, taken from culture after CMV antigen stimulation. Receptors originate from a human donor in good health (CMV status not recorded). Some clones in this sample may be carry-over from other donors' samples.

This clonotype came up a few times. The rearrangement links TRBV27 to TRBJ2-5; TRBD2 aligns across 7 bases. V shed 5 bases, J shed 10 bases, and the junction held 7 bases outside the gene matches. Germline values: CDR1 MNHEY, CDR2 SMNVEV (reference sequence). The CDR3 sequence is 12 residues long. CDR3 in DNA: TGTGCCAGCAGTGAACTAGCGATGGACCAGTACTTC. It encodes CASSELAMDQYF.

This clonotype was recorded a few times. The rearrangement uses TRBV2 and TRBJ2-2; TRBD1 aligns across 9 bases. CDR1 is SNHLY, CDR2 FYNNEI, per germline. This CDR3 is built from 14 residues. The trim removed 4 bases at V and 5 bases at J, leaving 2 bases unmatched. CDR3 region: CASSVTGGTGELFF. For the CDR3, the DNA is TGTGCCAGCAGTGTGACAGGGGGGACCGGGGAGCTGTTTTTT. The variable domain in full, completed from reference TRBV2 and TRBJ2-2, reads EPEVTQTPSHQVTQMGQEVILRCVPISNHLYFYWYRQILGQKVEFLVSFYNNEISEKSEIFDDQFSVERPDGSNFTLKIRSTKLEDSAMYFCASSVTGGTGELFFGEGSRLTVL.

This clonotype was seen only once. The CDR3 DNA follows: TGTGCCAGCAGCTTTCCCCTCGGACTAGCGGGGGGCGTCGACAAAGAGACCCAGTACTTC. Its translation: CASSFPLGLAGGVDKETQYF. The genes are TRBV7-9 and TRBJ2-5; 14 nucleotides line up with TRBD2. This CDR3 has 20 amino acids. In germline, CDR1 is SEHNR, CDR2 FQNEAQ (reference sequence). After removal of 3 bases from V and 3 bases from J, the junction contained 15 bases not matched to a gene. The full variable domain, completed using reference TRBV7-9 and TRBJ2-5, is DTGVSQNPRHKITKRGQNVTFRCDPISEHNRLYWYRQTLGQGPEFLTYFQNEAQLEKSRLLSDRFSAERPKGSFSTLEIQRTEQGDSAMYLCASSFPLGLAGGVDKETQYFGPGTRLLVL.

This clonotype has just a few counts. The J gene is TRBJ2-3, the V gene TRBV9; 12 positions match TRBD2. V lost 3 bases to trimming and J lost 0 bases; unmatched junction nucleotides: 8. CDR1 and CDR2 from the germline V gene are SGDLS and YYNGEE. This CDR3 comprises 18 residues. DNA of the CDR3: TGTGCCAGCAGCGCACCTAGCGGGGGGGCCTCTAGCACAGATACGCAGTATTTT. Residues: CASSAPSGGASSTDTQYF.

This clonotype was picked up many times. V is TRBV6-1 and J is TRBJ2-5; no reliable D call. The CDR3 covers 13 residues. Trimming removed 6 bases at V and 0 bases at J, with 8 bases between. Germline assignment: CDR1 MNHNS and CDR2 SASEGT. CDR3 sequence reads: CASRATDQETQYF. The CDR3 bases are TGTGCCAGCAGGGCTACCGACCAAGAGACCCAGTACTTC.

A remark on this clonotype: The junction does not match germline at one end; this may be a read error. The J gene is TRBJ2-7, the V gene TRBV9, with D maybe TRBD2 (5 bases). CDR3 length: 11 amino acids. Germline V CDR1 and CDR2: SGDLS, YYNGEE. The CDR3 spells CASSADYEQCF. The CDR3 DNA reads TGTGCCAGCAGCGCCGACTACGAGCAGTGCTTC.

This sequence joins TRBV29-1 and TRBJ1-1; D gene uncertain. V gave up 7 bases and J gave up 1 base, with 10 bases separating them. CDR3 length: 12 amino acids. CDR1 and CDR2 from the germline V gene are SQVTM and ANQGSEA. The CDR3 loop is CSAYRENTEAFF. The CDR3 DNA reads as TGCAGCGCCTACAGAGAGAACACTGAAGCTTTCTTT. Using reference TRBV29-1 and TRBJ1-1 for the parts outside the CDR3, the full variable domain is SAVISQKPSRDICQRGTSLTIQCQVDSQVTMMFWYRQQPGQSLTLIATANQGSEATYESGFVIDKFPISRPNLTFSTLTVSNMSPEDSSIYLCSAYRENTEAFFGQGTRLTVV.

This clonotype has just a few counts. The V and J genes are TRBV29-1 and TRBJ1-2, with a tentative D call TRBD1 (5 bases). The CDR3 runs to 11 residues. Germline V gene sequence: CDR1 SQVTM, CDR2 ANQGSEA. Trimming removed 3 bases from V and 6 bases from J, with 8 bases in between. In DNA, the CDR3 is TGCAGCGTTGACTCGGGGCATGGCTACACCTTC. Protein sequence: CSVDSGHGYTF.

This rearrangement joins TRBV29-1 to TRBJ2-2, with TRBD2 matching over 9 bases. This CDR3 spans 16 amino acids. The J segment lost 4 bases and the V segment lost 0 bases, leaving 6 bases of the junction unmatched. Germline-derived CDR1 and CDR2 are SQVTM and ANQGSEA. This chain's CDR3 is CSVEDPGGRGTGELFF. As DNA, the CDR3 is TGCAGCGTTGAAGATCCCGGCGGGAGGGGCACCGGGGAGCTGTTTTTT.

This clonotype turned up a few times. The chain links TRBV7-9 to TRBJ1-2, with D unclear. V was shortened by 1 base and J by 6 bases, with 15 bases between the two germline ends. Germline-derived CDR1 and CDR2 are SEHNR and FQNEAQ (reference sequence). The CDR3 has 15 amino acids. The CDR3 spells CASSLGSRARDGYTF. The DNA of the CDR3 is TGTGCCAGCAGCTTAGGGAGTCGGGCAAGGGATGGCTACACCTTC.

This clonotype has a handful of counts. The V call is TRBV19, the J call TRBJ2-7, with TRBD2 identical over 8 bases. Germline trimming cut 8 bases from V and 4 bases from J; bases unmatched to any gene: 7. This CDR3 is 13 amino acids long. The germline CDR1 and CDR2 sequences are LNHDA and SQIVND (reference sequence). The CDR3 nucleotides are TGTGCCAGTGGACCGGGAGGGACTTACGAGCAGTACGTC. It codes for CASGPGGTYEQYV.

The chain carries TRBV19 and TRBJ2-3, with D tentatively TRBD2 (5 bases). The CDR3 spans 13 residues. The germline V and J ends were trimmed by 5 bases and 8 bases, with 14 bases remaining between them. Germline V lookup: CDR1 LNHDA, CDR2 SQIVND (reference sequence). The CDR3 region has the DNA TGTGCCAGTAGTTTGGGGAGTGTGGCTACGCAGTATTTT. This sequence encodes CASSLGSVATQYF.

Worth noting for this clonotype: The junction departs from the called germline gene at one end, perhaps through a read error. The V and J genes are TRBV7-4 and TRBJ1-2; 8 bases map to TRBD1. CDR1 and CDR2 from the germline V gene are SGHVT and SQSDAQ. This CDR3 has 17 amino acids. CDR3 residues: CASSLPGTGGTNHGYTF. CDR3 nucleotides: TGTGCCAGCAGCTTACCGGGAACAGGGGGAACTAACCATGGCTACACCTTC.